This T cell receptor (beta chain) was found in a study of blood T cell repertoires in COVID-19. Recruitment covered about two dozen US areas and drew participants whose ages spanned roughly 18 to 95 years. TCRdb's copy holds only in-frame clones and misses some; the assay was immunoSEQ multiplex PCR. The data hold approximately 200,000 clones, with just under 90% observed a single time. This CDR3 spans 13 amino acids. The germline V gene has CDR1 MGHRA and CDR2 YSYEKL. V dropped 2 bases and J dropped 10 bases, with 15 bases sitting between them. The rearrangement uses TRBV4-1 and TRBJ2-7; D might be TRBD1 (5 bases). Material: PBMCs or T cells enriched from blood (not recorded which). The receptor was isolated from a young man who had recovered from COVID-19. As DNA, the CDR3 is TGCGCCAGCAGCCAAACCCCCCGAGACAGACAGTACTTC. Protein sequence: CASSQTPRDRQYF.